This T cell receptor beta chain was sequenced in a study of preoperative IRX-2 immunotherapy in early breast cancer. Profiled with immunoSEQ multiplex PCR; TCRdb holds only in-frame clones, not every one. Of around 25,000 clones listed, about 87% are singletons. As for treatment: preoperative locoregional IRX-2 cytokine immunotherapy. Samples came from a phase Ib trial of preoperative locoregional IRX-2 cytokine immunotherapy. The germline V gene encodes CDR1 LNHDA and CDR2 SQIVND (reference sequence). Trimming removed 3 bases from V and 6 bases from J, with 8 bases in between. The CDR3 contains 13 residues.

V gene TRBV19 combines with J gene TRBJ2-2, with D tentatively TRBD1 (6 bases). Sequenced material: tumor tissue, taken after IRX-2 immunotherapy. The clonotype comes from a human donor with breast cancer. The DNA for the CDR3 is TGTGCCAGTAGTATTACAGGGCCCGGGGAGCTGTTTTTT. Translation gives CASSITGPGELFF.